This TCR beta chain was obtained from a study of blood T cell repertoires in COVID-19. Study at large: The United States, Italy and Spain were the sources of the acute and convalescent COVID-19 samples. PBMCs, B-cell-depleted T cells, or T cells were the source of the cDNA or gDNA that made up the material.

The CDR3 is 16 amino acids. Germline CDR1 LNHDA, CDR2 SQIVND (reference sequence). The ends were cut back, 6 bases at V and 4 bases at J, with 19 bases in the middle. Sequencing was performed with immunoSEQ multiplex PCR; in TCRdb, only in-frame clones are kept and a portion is missing. Of 200,000 to 250,000 clones listed, 83% were seen once; the top ten hold less than 8%. The sequence was collected from a woman between 50 and 59 years old with acute or convalescent COVID-19. The sequenced sample consisted of peripheral blood. V and J are TRBV19 and TRBJ1-5; possibly TRBD1 for D (6 bases). CDR3 amino acids: CASRPQGQGGNQPQHF. The CDR3 region has the DNA TGTGCCAGTAGACCTCAGGGGCAGGGCGGGAATCAGCCCCAGCATTTT.